Below, 22 T cell receptor beta chains from the same sample are listed, as sequenced in a study of cytomegalovirus exposure and HLA in healthy donors. It was with 60 Vbeta and 13 Jbeta primers that the PCR ran. Only in-frame clones appear in the TCRdb table, and some are missing; sequencing was by immunoSEQ multiplex PCR. Altogether fewer than 250,000 clones are present, over 60% being singletons, with the ten largest covering around 16%. Sequenced sample: PBMCs. The receptors come from a man aged 35-49 years in good health and CMV-seronegative.

V is TRBV28 and J is TRBJ1-5, with TRBD1 matching 10 bases. The CDR3 totals 15 residues. V was pared by 6 bases and J by 4 bases, with 6 bases of the junction left unmatched. Germline CDR1 reads MDHEN; CDR2 reads SYDVKM. The CDR3 spells CASRETGGLNQPQHF. The CDR3 bases are TGTGCCAGCAGGGAGACAGGGGGCCTTAATCAGCCCCAGCATTTT.

V gene TRBV6-5 combines with J gene TRBJ1-5; the D gene is possibly TRBD1 (5 bases). V lost 6 bases, J lost 3 bases, and 12 bases lay in between. The CDR3 totals 14 residues. The germline V gene encodes CDR1 MNHEY and CDR2 SVGAGI. The CDR3 DNA sequence: TGTGCCAGCAGCCCTCAGGGCTCCAATCAGCCCCAGCATTTT. Translated, it gives CASSPQGSNQPQHF.

The V call is TRBV9, the J call TRBJ2-1; TRBD2 matches 7 bases. This CDR3 is 14 amino acids long. Germline V gene sequence: CDR1 SGDLS, CDR2 YYNGEE. Unmatched junction bases numbered 10, after V lost 4 bases and J lost 9 bases. The CDR3 loop reads CASSPLGRGSEQFF. DNA of the CDR3: TGTGCCAGCAGCCCCCTGGGGAGGGGTAGTGAGCAGTTCTTC.

The chain uses TRBV7-9 and TRBJ1-2; D unclear. The CDR3 has 13 residues. Deletions cut 2 bases from V and 6 bases from J, with 10 bases between. Per the germline V gene, CDR1 is SEHNR and CDR2 is FQNEAQ (reference sequence). DNA for the CDR3: TGTGCCAGCAGCTTACGGGGAAGTAATGGCTACACCTTC. As protein: CASSLRGSNGYTF.

DNA for the CDR3: TGTGCCAGCAGGCTACTAGCGGTGGGGACCTACAATGAGCAGTTCTTC. It specifies CASRLLAVGTYNEQFF. The chain links TRBV27 to TRBJ2-1; 8 positions agree with TRBD2. Looked up from germline, CDR1 is MNHEY and CDR2 is SMNVEV (reference sequence). This CDR3 spans 16 amino acids. The V gene end was trimmed by 6 bases and the J gene end by 2 bases; junction bases not matched to a gene: 9.

The gene calls are TRBV5-4 and TRBJ1-1; D unclear. V gave up 3 bases and J gave up 4 bases, with 7 bases separating them. This CDR3 has 12 residues. The germline CDR1 and CDR2 sequences are SGHNT and YYREEE (reference sequence). The CDR3: CASSSEGTEAFF. CDR3 DNA sequence: TGTGCCAGCAGCTCCGAGGGCACTGAAGCTTTCTTT.

This clone was observed a few times. This sequence joins TRBV28 and TRBJ1-5, with D possibly TRBD1 on 6 matching bases. Between the trimmed V and J ends, which lost 7 bases and 4 bases, there was a span of 20 bases. This CDR3 is 16 amino acids long. Germline V gives CDR1 MDHEN, CDR2 SYDVKM. The CDR3 sequence: CASTPGGRPVNQPQHF. In DNA, the CDR3 is TGTGCCAGCACTCCGGGGGGGCGCCCGGTTAATCAGCCCCAGCATTTT. The variable domain in full, completed from reference TRBV28 and TRBJ1-5, reads DVKVTQSSRYLVKRTGEKVFLECVQDMDHENMFWYRQDPGLGLRLIYFSYDVKMKEKGDIPEGYSVSREKKERFSLILESASTNQTSMYLCASTPGGRPVNQPQHFGDGTRLSIL.

The V and J genes are TRBV7-8 and TRBJ2-5; no clear D gene. CDR1 and CDR2 (germline): SGHVS, FQNEAQ. Trimming cost V 5 bases and J 5 bases, with 12 bases left between them. This CDR3 is built from 13 residues. CDR3 amino acids: CASSANWAETQYF. The CDR3 DNA reads TGTGCCAGCAGCGCTAATTGGGCGGAGACCCAGTACTTC.

The chain employs TRBV30 and TRBJ1-1, with D possibly matching TRBD1 (5 bases). Germline assignment: CDR1 GTSNPN and CDR2 SVGIG (reference sequence). The CDR3 length is 14 residues. The V gene lost 2 bases and the J gene lost 4 bases, with 14 bases spanning the gap. DNA of the CDR3: TGTGCCTGGAGTAAGGGAGGGGCGGTCACTGAAGCTTTCTTT. Translated, it gives CAWSKGGAVTEAFF.

The chain carries TRBV28 and TRBJ2-1, with a possible D match to TRBD2 (6 bases). Trimming took 3 bases from V and 6 from J, leaving 12 bases between them. There are 14 residues in the CDR3. Germline V gene data show CDR1 as MDHEN and CDR2 as SYDVKM. The CDR3, as DNA: TGTGCCAGCAGTTTGGGGGGAGCTACCAATGAGCAGTTCTTC. Its translation is CASSLGGATNEQFF.

This sequence joins TRBV7-9 and TRBJ2-1; no clear D. Trimming pared 1 base from V and 8 bases from J, leaving 6 bases between. The CDR3 sequence is 12 residues long. Germline V gene data show CDR1 as SEHNR and CDR2 as FQNEAQ (reference sequence). In DNA, the CDR3 is TGTGCCAGCAGCTTAGTCCCAGATGAGCAGTTCTTC. Translating it yields CASSLVPDEQFF.

The chain employs TRBV18 and TRBJ1-1, with D maybe TRBD1 (5 bases). Trimming cost V 0 bases and J 1 base, with 9 bases left between them. CDR3 length: 15 amino acids. Germline CDR1 is KGHSH and CDR2 is LQKENI. The chain's CDR3 is CASSPPWTPNTEAFF. CDR3 sequence (DNA): TGTGCCAGCTCACCACCGTGGACACCGAACACTGAAGCTTTCTTT. Full variable domain (remainder filled in from reference TRBV18 and TRBJ1-1): NAGVMQNPRHLVRRRGQEARLRCSPMKGHSHVYWYRQLPEEGLKFMVYLQKENIIDESGMPKERFSAEFPKEGPSILRIQQVVRGDSAAYFCASSPPWTPNTEAFFGQGTRLTVV.

This chain's CDR3 is CASGQGNTGELFF. CDR3 sequence (DNA): TGTGCCAGCGGGCAGGGTAACACCGGGGAGCTGTTTTTT. The chain recombines TRBV5-6 with TRBJ2-2; possible D gene TRBD1, 5 bases. Trimming took 7 bases from V and 2 from J, leaving 9 bases between them. The CDR3 extends over 13 amino acids. Looked up from germline, CDR1 is SGHDT and CDR2 is YYEEEE.

Only a few counts were recorded for this clone. V gene TRBV15 combines with J gene TRBJ2-2; the D gene is possibly TRBD1 (6 bases). CDR3 length: 15 residues. Germline V gene data show CDR1 as LNHNV and CDR2 as YYDKDF (reference sequence). Trimming took 5 bases from V and 6 from J, leaving 16 bases between them. The CDR3, as DNA: TGTGCCACCAGCGTCGTTACAGGGTTCCCCGGGGAGCTGTTTTTT. This encodes CATSVVTGFPGELFF.

J is TRBJ2-7 and V is TRBV6-6, with D perhaps matching TRBD2 (7 bases). CDR3 length equals 15 residues. CDR1 and CDR2 from the germline V gene are MNHNY and SVGAGI (reference sequence). Deletions cut 0 bases from V and 4 bases from J, with 13 bases between. CDR3 amino acids: CASSYSRGGQYEQYF. The CDR3, as DNA: TGTGCCAGCAGTTACTCGAGGGGGGGCCAGTACGAGCAGTACTTC.

The sample holds a few counts of this clone. The rearrangement uses TRBV7-2 and TRBJ1-1; D remains ambiguous. The germline V and J ends were trimmed by 6 bases and 3 bases, with 11 bases remaining between them. This CDR3 contains 13 residues. In germline, CDR1 is SGHTA, CDR2 FQGNSA. The CDR3 reads CASSYNFDTEAFF. The CDR3 DNA sequence: TGTGCCAGCAGTTATAACTTTGACACTGAAGCTTTCTTT.

The CDR3 nucleotides read TGTGCAAGTCGCTGCATATCCGCGATTCCCGAAGAGACCCAGTACTTC. Its protein is CASRCISAIPEETQYF. The chain joins TRBV12-2 to TRBJ2-5; TRBD2, the D gene given by the table, was not confirmed from the DNA. TRBV12-2 is a listed pseudogene. CDR3 length: 16 amino acids.

The V gene is TRBV19, the J gene TRBJ1-3; maybe TRBD1 (5 bases). CDR1 is LNHDA and CDR2 is SQIVND in the germline V gene (reference sequence). CDR3 length: 14 residues. V was cut by 6 bases and J by 1 base, with 10 bases left in between. CDR3 protein: CASSRQRSGNTIYF. As DNA, the CDR3 is TGTGCCAGTAGCCGACAGAGGTCTGGAAACACCATATATTTT.

V usage is TRBV10-3 and J usage is TRBJ2-2; 7 nucleotides line up with TRBD2. Unmatched junction bases numbered 4, after V lost 7 bases and J lost 5 bases. Germline CDR1 and CDR2: ENHRY and SYGVKD. The CDR3 runs 13 residues. The CDR3 coding sequence is TGTGCCATCAATGCGGGGGATACCGGGGAGCTGTTTTTT. It translates to CAINAGDTGELFF.

This chain uses TRBV10-3 with TRBJ2-5; 11 bases fit TRBD2. The CDR3 length is 18 residues. Germline CDR1 ENHRY, CDR2 SYGVKD. V dropped 4 bases and J dropped 7; count of bases not matched to a gene: 17. The CDR3 DNA follows: TGTGCCATCAGTGTAGGGCTAGCGGGAGGTCGGGCCCCAACGACCCAGTACTTC. Its protein product is CAISVGLAGGRAPTTQYF.

The chain couples TRBV5-1 to TRBJ2-3; D is perhaps TRBD2 (6 bases). Germline assignment: CDR1 SGHRS and CDR2 YFSETQ. The length of the CDR3 is 14 residues. Trimming cost V 7 bases and J 0 bases, with 12 bases left between them. DNA for the CDR3: TGCGCCAGCGACCCGGGAGACAGCACAGATACGCAGTATTTT. Translated, it gives CASDPGDSTDTQYF. The full variable domain, completed using reference TRBV5-1 and TRBJ2-3, is KAGVTQTPRYLIKTRGQQVTLSCSPISGHRSVSWYQQTPGQGLQFLFEYFSETQRNKGNFPGRFSGRQFSNSRSEMNVSTLELGDSALYLCASDPGDSTDTQYFGPGTRLTVL.

The V gene is TRBV7-2, the J gene TRBJ2-7, with unresolved D. This CDR3 region has 15 residues. The V gene lost 2 bases and the J gene lost 7 bases, with 18 bases spanning the gap. Per germline, CDR1 SGHTA and CDR2 FQGNSA. In nucleotides, the CDR3 is TGTGCCAGCAGCTTAACCGCTGGTGGGCCCCTGGAGCAGTACTTC. It translates to CASSLTAGGPLEQYF.